The clone carrying this T cell receptor beta chain occurred many times. Its antigen is as yet unknown. This record belongs to a study of T cells in Graves' hyperthyroidism and ophthalmopathy. Using RNA transcripts as the source, TCR beta CDR3 regions were amplified. The HTBI primer set drove a first-round RT-PCR of the TCR CDR3. One entry per CDR3 protein, called by TCRdb with MiXCR from the multiplex PCR reads. The sample carries 450,000 to 550,000 distinct CDR3 sequences, around 22% recorded once. The germline gives CDR1 SNHLY, CDR2 FYNNEI. The germline V and J ends were trimmed by 6 bases and 4 bases, with 12 bases remaining between them. This CDR3 spans 13 amino acids. General study findings and limits: It was a median around 6 months before onset that the model predicted ophthalmopathy. Ophthalmopathy and stable hyperthyroidism were told apart by a 13 V-J model.

The receptor was isolated from a woman in her twenties or thirties with Graves' ophthalmopathy. The source material was blood. The chain is built from TRBV2 and TRBJ1-2; tentatively, D is TRBD1 (5 bases). This CDR3 reads CASSWAGSYGYTF. The CDR3 coding sequence is TGTGCCAGCAGCTGGGCAGGGAGCTATGGCTACACCTTC.